This entry lists 18 T cell receptor beta chains sequenced from one sample in a study of blood T cell repertoires in COVID-19. Sequencing used immunoSEQ multiplex PCR; TCRdb keeps in-frame clones, though not all of them. The data hold under 300,000 clones, with around 91% observed a single time. Material for sequencing was peripheral blood. These receptors were obtained from a woman in her sixties with COVID-19, enrolled during active disease.

The V and J genes are TRBV5-6 and TRBJ1-1; TRBD1 matches 8 bases. The CDR3 covers 19 residues. Germline CDR1 and CDR2: SGHDT and YYEEEE. The V gene end was trimmed by 0 bases and the J gene end by 6 bases; junction bases not matched to a gene: 19. The CDR3 DNA follows: TGTGCCAGCAGCTTGGTGTCGAGCCCTCACAGGGGGGCATTCCCTGAAGCTTTCTTT. It is translated as CASSLVSSPHRGAFPEAFF.

The chain links TRBV6-5 to TRBJ1-2; TRBD1 is a possible D gene (6 bases). This CDR3 is built from 14 residues. Trimming removed 0 bases from V and 7 bases from J, with 12 bases in between. Germline V gene data show CDR1 as MNHEY and CDR2 as SVGAGI. CDR3 nucleotides: TGTGCCAGCAGTTACTCCCCTACAGGGCTTGGCTACACCTTC. It encodes CASSYSPTGLGYTF.

The rearrangement uses TRBV30 and TRBJ2-5, with a possible D match to TRBD1 (5 bases). Trimming stripped 1 base from V and 5 bases from J, with 5 bases between. Germline V gene lookup returns CDR1 GTSNPN and CDR2 SVGIG (reference sequence). The CDR3 covers 11 residues. CDR3: CAWSDRETQYF. The CDR3, as DNA: TGTGCCTGGAGTGACAGGGAGACCCAGTACTTC. The whole variable domain, filled in from reference TRBV30 and TRBJ2-5, reads SQTIHQWPATLVQPVGSPLSLECTVEGTSNPNLYWYRQAAGRGLQLLFYSVGIGQISSEVPQNLSASRPQDRQFILSSKKLLLSDSGFYLCAWSDRETQYFGPGTRLLVL.

This chain uses TRBV18 with TRBJ1-4; D possibly corresponds to TRBD1 (6 bases). V was clipped by 1 base and J by 0 bases, with 15 bases between them. Germline V gene lookup returns CDR1 KGHSH and CDR2 LQKENI. The CDR3 spans 18 residues. The CDR3 region is CASSPRGGASATNEKLFF. The CDR3 DNA reads as TGTGCCAGCTCACCACGGGGGGGGGCGAGCGCAACTAATGAAAAACTGTTTTTT.

CDR3 loop: CASMGTGRTEAFF. For the CDR3, the DNA is TGCGCCAGCATGGGGACAGGGAGAACTGAAGCTTTCTTT. The rearrangement links TRBV23-1 to TRBJ1-1; 9 bases are a match to TRBD1. TRBV23-1 is an ORF, with its function uncertain. Unmatched junction bases numbered 5, after V lost 7 bases and J lost 5 bases. The CDR3 runs to 13 residues.

The rearrangement links TRBV3-1 (or the pseudogene TRBV3-2) to TRBJ2-1; 12 bases match TRBD2. Germline V gene sequence: CDR1 LGHDT, CDR2 YNNKEL (reference sequence). This CDR3 spans 16 amino acids. After removal of 1 base from V and 4 bases from J, the junction contained 2 bases not matched to a gene. This chain's CDR3 is CASSQALAGGYNEQFF. CDR3 DNA sequence: TGTGCCAGCAGCCAAGCACTAGCGGGGGGTTACAATGAGCAGTTCTTC.

The rearrangement joins TRBV6-6 to TRBJ1-6, with D perhaps TRBD1 (6 bases). Germline CDR1 reads MNHNY; CDR2 reads SVGAGI (reference sequence). CDR3 length: 18 residues. V was trimmed by 5 bases and J by 0 bases, leaving 17 bases between them. The DNA for the CDR3 is TGTGCCAGCAGTCCCTCAGACAGGACCAGCTCCTATAATTCACCCCTCCACTTT. It codes for CASSPSDRTSSYNSPLHF.

V usage is TRBV14 and J usage is TRBJ1-4, with D perhaps TRBD1 (5 bases). The CDR3 loop spans 14 amino acids. V lost 1 base, J lost 7 bases, and 10 bases lay in between. Germline V gene data show CDR1 as SGHDN and CDR2 as FVKESK. The CDR3 bases are TGTGCCAGCAGCCAAGGGGGCTGGGGTGAAAAACTGTTTTTT. It codes for CASSQGGWGEKLFF.

Only a few counts were recorded for this clone. The V call is TRBV3-1 (or the pseudogene TRBV3-2), the J call TRBJ2-5, with D maybe TRBD2 (6 bases). This CDR3 is built from 15 residues. The germline V gene encodes CDR1 LGHDT and CDR2 YNNKEL (reference sequence). V dropped 1 base and J dropped 5 bases, with 14 bases sitting between them. The CDR3 DNA reads TGTGCCAGCAGCCAAGGTTATCCAGGGAGGGAGACCCAGTACTTC. It encodes CASSQGYPGRETQYF.

The chain uses TRBV10-3 and TRBJ2-7; TRBD1 is a possible D gene (7 bases). Between the trimmed V and J ends, which lost 2 bases and 2 bases, there was a span of 16 bases. Germline-derived CDR1 and CDR2 are ENHRY and SYGVKD. CDR3 length: 16 amino acids. The DNA of the CDR3 is TGTGCCATCAGTGAGCGGGGGCAGGGGGGCACCTACGAGCAGTACTTC. This encodes CAISERGQGGTYEQYF.

This rearrangement joins TRBV4-2 to TRBJ1-2; perhaps TRBD1 as D (5 bases). The CDR3 has 13 amino acids. CDR1 LGHNA and CDR2 YNFKEQ come from the germline V gene. V dropped 1 base and J dropped 6 bases, with 9 bases sitting between them. CDR3 in amino acids: CASSQVPGDGYTF. The CDR3 DNA sequence: TGTGCCAGCAGCCAAGTCCCGGGGGATGGCTACACCTTC.

The rearrangement joins TRBV19 to TRBJ1-5; 9 bases match TRBD1. Per the germline V gene, CDR1 is LNHDA and CDR2 is SQIVND (reference sequence). The CDR3 has 15 amino acids. V lost 7 bases and J lost 3; bases outside the gene matches: 7. CDR3 nucleotide sequence: TGTGCCAGTACACCGACAGGGGGAAACAATCAGCCCCAGCATTTT. As protein: CASTPTGGNNQPQHF. Drawing the rest from reference TRBV19 and TRBJ1-5, the complete variable domain is DGGITQSPKYLFRKEGQNVTLSCEQNLNHDAMYWYRQDPGQGLRLIYYSQIVNDFQKGDIAEGYSVSREKKESFPLTVTSAQKNPTAFYLCASTPTGGNNQPQHFGDGTRLSIL.

As DNA, the CDR3 is TGTGCCAGCAGCCCCCTTATCGGGGGGAGATACGAGCAGTACTTC. Protein sequence: CASSPLIGGRYEQYF. This chain connects TRBV7-2 to TRBJ2-7; TRBD2 matches 7 bases. After removal of 5 bases from V and 4 bases from J, the junction contained 11 bases not matched to a gene. Germline V gene data show CDR1 as SGHTA and CDR2 as FQGNSA. CDR3 size: 15 residues.

This rearrangement joins TRBV23-1 to TRBJ2-3; TRBD1 might be the D (5 bases). TRBV23-1 has ORF status, its function being uncertain. This CDR3 is built from 14 residues. V lost 7 bases and J lost 2, with 13 bases in between. CDR3 coding DNA: TGCGCCAGCAAAATTAGACAGAACACAGATACGCAGTATTTT. Translating gives CASKIRQNTDTQYF.

The genes are TRBV4-3 and TRBJ2-5, with 7 bases lining up with TRBD2. Germline CDR1 LGHNA, CDR2 YSLEER. V shed 3 bases, J shed 3 bases, and the junction held 10 bases outside the gene matches. CDR3 length: 16 residues. The CDR3 coding sequence is TGCGCCAGCAGCCAGGACCCGGGGGGACTCGAAGAGACCCAGTACTTC. Translation gives CASSQDPGGLEETQYF.

The chain employs TRBV5-4 and TRBJ1-2; a weak D match, TRBD1 (6 bases). CDR3 length: 15 residues. The V end was cut by 7 bases, the J end by 5 bases, with 21 bases between. Germline values: CDR1 SGHNT, CDR2 YYREEE (reference sequence). For the CDR3, the DNA is TGTGCCAGCGGACGGGTCGATAACAGGGAATATGGCTACACCTTC. This codes for CASGRVDNREYGYTF. Looking up the rest from reference TRBV5-4 and TRBJ1-2 gives the full variable domain: ETGVTQSPTHLIKTRGQQVTLRCSSQSGHNTVSWYQQALGQGPQFIFQYYREEENGRGNFPPRFSGLQFPNYSSELNVNALELDDSALYLCASGRVDNREYGYTFGSGTRLTVV.

This chain connects TRBV3-1 (or the pseudogene TRBV3-2) to TRBJ1-6; perhaps TRBD1 as D (6 bases). The CDR3 is 19 residues long. Germline assignment: CDR1 LGHDT and CDR2 YNNKEL (reference sequence). Trimming left V 5 bases short and J 0 bases short, with 20 bases between. This CDR3 is CASSVQGLLRSSYNSPLHF. DNA for the CDR3: TGTGCCAGCAGCGTACAGGGTCTACTCAGGAGCTCCTATAATTCACCCCTCCACTTT.

The chain is built from TRBV19 and TRBJ2-1; TRBD1 agrees at 7 bases. This CDR3 spans 12 amino acids. The germline gives CDR1 LNHDA, CDR2 SQIVND (reference sequence). After removal of 4 bases from V and 9 bases from J, the junction contained 3 bases not matched to a gene. The CDR3 spells CASSTQGTEQFF. DNA of the CDR3: TGTGCCAGTAGTACACAGGGGACTGAGCAGTTCTTC.